This T cell receptor beta chain was obtained from a study of radiotherapy plus CTLA-4 blockade in lung cancer. Produced via immunoSEQ multiplex PCR; TCRdb's table is partial and in-frame only. The sample has approximately 47,000 clones, about 81% seen once. The study's findings and limits: Radiotherapy with ipilimumab was followed by blood expansion of tumor-derived clones.

Germline V lookup: CDR1 MNHEY, CDR2 SMNVEV (reference sequence). V was pared by 3 bases and J by 4 bases, with 7 bases of the junction left unmatched. CDR3 size: 16 residues. On this clone itself: Antigen unknown.

The sequencing used peripheral blood, collected from a patient treated with radiotherapy plus ipilimumab. The chain employs TRBV27 and TRBJ1-2, with 11 bases aligning to TRBD1. This sequence originates from a human donor with non-small cell lung cancer who had stable disease on radiotherapy plus ipilimumab. The DNA of the CDR3 is TGTGCCAGCAGTTTTGATAGGACAGGGGGCCTCTATGGCTACACCTTC. The encoded protein is CASSFDRTGGLYGYTF.